This T cell receptor (beta chain) was sequenced during a study of early stage breast cancer tumors. Study background: ER+/PR+/HER2- status applied to about 75% of the 16 invasive breast tumors. Study results and caveats: Unsorted bulk genomic DNA sequencing lacked pairing and functional marker data.

The table came from immunoSEQ multiplex PCR; TCRdb's copy has only in-frame clones and leaves some out. The sample carries more than 13,000 clones, 79% recorded once. Remarks on this clone: Antigen unknown.

Trimming cost V 0 bases and J 0 bases, with 12 bases left between them. The CDR3 is 17 amino acids. Per the germline V gene, CDR1 is SGHVS and CDR2 is FQNEAQ. The chain has TRBV7-8 and TRBJ1-5, with a possible D match to TRBD1 (6 bases). The receptor was derived from a person between 45 and 65 years old with breast cancer. Specimen: normal breast tissue next to the tumor. CDR3 nucleotide sequence: TGTGCCAGCAGCTTAGCGCATGGGGGCTATAGCAATCAGCCCCAGCATTTT. Translated, it gives CASSLAHGGYSNQPQHF. Full variable domain (missing parts from reference TRBV7-8 and TRBJ1-5): GAGVSQSPRYKVAKRGQDVALRCDPISGHVSLFWYQQALGQGPEFLTYFQNEAQLDKSGLPSDRFFAERPEGSVSTLKIQRTQQEDSAVYLCASSLAHGGYSNQPQHFGDGTRLSIL.